This T cell receptor beta chain was identified during a study of CD8+CD57+ T cells in acquired aplastic anemia. This clonotype was counted ten times or more. Patients sequenced had flow cytometry evidence of CD8+CD57+ cell expansion. The CDR3 is made up of 15 amino acids. The J segment lost 4 bases and the V segment lost 6 bases, leaving 10 bases of the junction unmatched. The template used for profiling TCR beta VDJ and CDR3 was genomic DNA. Each CDR3 protein gets one entry after TCRdb re-called the reads with MiXCR. This sample has roughly 500,000 distinct CDR3 sequences; around 30% occur once, and the top ten carry about 0.8%.

The V and J genes are TRBV12-3 or TRBV12-4 and TRBJ2-7, with TRBD1 matching over 9 bases. This TCR came from a human donor with aplastic anemia. The specimen was sorted CD4+, CD8+, or CD8+CD57+ T cells (not recorded which) from PBMCs. This chain's CDR3 is CASSKGTGTSYEQYF. CDR3 coding DNA: TGTGCCAGCAGCAAAGGGACAGGGACGTCGTACGAGCAGTACTTC.